This T cell receptor beta chain is drawn from a study of blood T cell repertoires in COVID-19. Study-wide background: There were acute and convalescent COVID-19 samples, and they came from the United States, Italy and Spain.

As handled by the study authors: Amplifying reference gene primers gave estimates of nucleated cell counts. Libraries were prepared by immunoSEQ multiplex PCR; TCRdb keeps only in-frame clonotypes and omits some of them. D and trimming come from the DNA, and the V and J calls and clone size come from that table. In the table there are 200,000 or so clones, 92% of which are singletons. Germline V lookup: CDR1 LNHDA, CDR2 SQIVND (reference sequence). With 5 bases removed from V and 0 bases from J, the gap between germline ends came to 11 bases. The length of the CDR3 is 14 residues. The Seattle patients joined while their infection was active and were tracked longitudinally afterward.

The chain has TRBV19 and TRBJ2-7; D is perhaps TRBD1 (5 bases). This sequence originates from a man aged 55 to 70 with COVID-19, enrolled during active disease. The sequenced material came from peripheral blood. The CDR3 region is CASSRQSSSYEQYF. DNA for the CDR3: TGTGCCAGTAGTCGACAGAGCAGCTCCTACGAGCAGTACTTC.